This T cell receptor (beta chain) was sequenced for a study of blood T cells in healthy people across ages. It was with a sample-barcoded 5' primer and a J-beta primer mix that a second PCR of about 7 to 12 cycles was run. TCRdb re-called the 5' RACE reads with MiXCR, one entry per CDR3 protein. The sample consists of around 820,000 distinct CDR3 sequences, around a quarter of them appearing once. This clonotype has just a few counts. After removal of 1 base from V and 4 bases from J, the junction contained 8 bases not matched to a gene. Germline CDR1 and CDR2: SGHDT and YYEEEE. This CDR3 is built from 16 residues. These data were also filed under a second study, of T cells of mothers and their children. That report notes: The cDNA synthesis received all extracted RNA, at around 1.6 ug per 15 ul. Sequencing got over 10 million TCR beta CDR3 reads from each mother and around 3 million from each child.

The sample consisted of blood. The clonotype was recovered from a boy aged 10-17 years in good health. V and J are TRBV5-6 and TRBJ2-1; 7 bases fit TRBD2. The CDR3 DNA reads TGTGCCAGCAGCTTGACTAGCGCGATCAATTACAATGAGCAGTTCTTC. This sequence encodes CASSLTSAINYNEQFF. Full variable domain (missing parts from reference TRBV5-6 and TRBJ2-1): DAGVTQSPTHLIKTRGQQVTLRCSPKSGHDTVSWYQQALGQGPQFIFQYYEEEERQRGNFPDRFSGHQFPNYSSELNVNALLLGDSALYLCASSLTSAINYNEQFFGPGTRLTVL.